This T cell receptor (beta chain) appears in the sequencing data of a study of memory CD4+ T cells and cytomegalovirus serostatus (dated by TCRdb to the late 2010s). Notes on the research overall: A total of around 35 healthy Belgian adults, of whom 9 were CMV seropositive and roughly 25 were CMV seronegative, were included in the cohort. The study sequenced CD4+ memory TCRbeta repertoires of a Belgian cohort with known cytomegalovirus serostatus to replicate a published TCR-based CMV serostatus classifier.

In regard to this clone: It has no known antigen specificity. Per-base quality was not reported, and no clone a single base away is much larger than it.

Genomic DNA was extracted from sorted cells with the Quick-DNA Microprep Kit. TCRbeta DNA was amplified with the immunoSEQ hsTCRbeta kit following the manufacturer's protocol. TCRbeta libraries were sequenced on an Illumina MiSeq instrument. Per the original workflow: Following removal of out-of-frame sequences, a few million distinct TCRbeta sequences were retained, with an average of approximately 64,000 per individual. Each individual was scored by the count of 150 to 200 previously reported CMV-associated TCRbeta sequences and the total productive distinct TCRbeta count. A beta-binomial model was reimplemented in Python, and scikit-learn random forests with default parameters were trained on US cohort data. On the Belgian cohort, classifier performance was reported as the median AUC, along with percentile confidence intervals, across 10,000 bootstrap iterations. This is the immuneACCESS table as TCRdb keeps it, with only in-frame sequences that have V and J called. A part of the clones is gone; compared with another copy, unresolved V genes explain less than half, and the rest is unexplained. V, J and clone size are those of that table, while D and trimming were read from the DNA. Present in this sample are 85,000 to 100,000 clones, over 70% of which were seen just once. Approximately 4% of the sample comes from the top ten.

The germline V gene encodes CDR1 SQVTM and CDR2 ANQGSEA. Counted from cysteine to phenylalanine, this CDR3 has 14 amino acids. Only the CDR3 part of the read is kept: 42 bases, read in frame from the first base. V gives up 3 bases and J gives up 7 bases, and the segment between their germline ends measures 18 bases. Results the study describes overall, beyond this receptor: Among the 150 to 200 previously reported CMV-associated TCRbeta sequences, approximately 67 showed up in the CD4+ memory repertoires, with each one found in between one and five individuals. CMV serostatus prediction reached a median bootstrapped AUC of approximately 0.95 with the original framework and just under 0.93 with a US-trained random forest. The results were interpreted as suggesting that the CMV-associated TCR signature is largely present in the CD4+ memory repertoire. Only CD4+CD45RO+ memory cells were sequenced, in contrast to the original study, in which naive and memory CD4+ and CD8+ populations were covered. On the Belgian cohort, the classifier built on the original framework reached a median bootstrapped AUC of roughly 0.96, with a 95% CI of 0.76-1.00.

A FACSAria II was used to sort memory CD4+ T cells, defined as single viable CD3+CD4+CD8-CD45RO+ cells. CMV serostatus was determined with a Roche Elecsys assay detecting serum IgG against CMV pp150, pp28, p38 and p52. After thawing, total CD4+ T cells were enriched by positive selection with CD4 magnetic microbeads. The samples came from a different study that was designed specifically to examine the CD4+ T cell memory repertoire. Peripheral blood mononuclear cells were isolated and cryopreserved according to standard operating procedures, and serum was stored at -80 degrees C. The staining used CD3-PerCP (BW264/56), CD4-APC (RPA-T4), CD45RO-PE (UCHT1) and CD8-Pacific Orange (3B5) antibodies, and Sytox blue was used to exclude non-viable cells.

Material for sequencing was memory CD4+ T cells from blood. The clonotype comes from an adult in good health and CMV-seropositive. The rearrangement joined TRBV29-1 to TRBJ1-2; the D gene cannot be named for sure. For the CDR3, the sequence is CSVDGRTRRGGYTF. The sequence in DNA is TGCAGCGTTGATGGGAGGACCCGACGGGGTGGCTACACCTTC.